Below are 8 T cell receptor beta chains sequenced from a single sample in a study of response to subunit inactivated influenza vaccine (dated by TCRdb to the late 2010s). Library method: RT-PCR. TCRdb shows the sequencer as Illumina HiSeq 2500. TCRdb handled the public reads itself, with Q25 trimming in fastp and clone calling in MiXCR, and kept productive beta chains. Rows with one shared CDR3 protein collapse into an entry with the most common genes and DNA. The sample table shows about 700,000 distinct CDR3 sequences, and 12% to 15% are seen once. Roughly 7.6% of the sample comes from the top ten. The source material was PBMCs from blood, sampled around 14 days before vaccination. The receptors originated from a man in his fifties who received an inactivated influenza vaccine. Donor details come from another sample of the same person, matched by shared clones.

The chain links TRBV18 to TRBJ2-7; perhaps TRBD2 as D (7 bases). Germline V gene sequence: CDR1 KGHSH, CDR2 LQKENI. V lost 4 bases and J lost 1, with 17 bases in between. The CDR3 is made up of 16 amino acids. The CDR3, as DNA: TGTGCCAGCTCACGAGGGGGTTCAGCGGGATCCTACGAGCAGTACTTC. Residues: CASSRGGSAGSYEQYF. The variable domain in full, completed from reference TRBV18 and TRBJ2-7, reads NAGVMQNPRHLVRRRGQEARLRCSPMKGHSHVYWYRQLPEEGLKFMVYLQKENIIDESGMPKERFSAEFPKEGPSILRIQQVVRGDSAAYFCASSRGGSAGSYEQYFGPGTRLTVT.

The table lists this clonotype with many counts. The chain couples TRBV6-1 to TRBJ2-7; 10 positions match TRBD1. Germline CDR1 MNHNS, CDR2 SASEGT. The CDR3 loop spans 16 amino acids. V was clipped by 4 bases and J by 0 bases; unmatched bases: 6. This CDR3 is CASSASDRGSSYEQYF. The CDR3 nucleotides are TGTGCCAGCAGTGCCTCGGACAGGGGGAGCTCCTACGAGCAGTACTTC.

CDR3 sequence: CSVDRAGNNEQFF. The CDR3 DNA sequence: TGCAGCGTCGACCGCGCCGGCAACAATGAGCAGTTCTTC. V and J are TRBV29-1 and TRBJ2-1; D not resolved. CDR1 is SQVTM, CDR2 ANQGSEA, per germline. Between the trimmed V and J ends, which lost 6 bases and 5 bases, there was a span of 14 bases. This CDR3 has 13 amino acids.

This clonotype appeared a few times. This chain uses TRBV29-1 with TRBJ2-2; D is unresolved. Germline V gene lookup returns CDR1 SQVTM and CDR2 ANQGSEA. The germline V and J ends were trimmed by 6 bases and 0 bases, with 8 bases remaining between them. CDR3 length equals 13 residues. CDR3: CSVPGPNTGELFF. CDR3 nucleotide sequence: TGCAGCGTCCCGGGCCCGAACACCGGGGAGCTGTTTTTT.

This clonotype has a handful of counts. The chain uses TRBV5-5 and TRBJ2-7, with 9 nucleotides matching TRBD1. The V segment lost 6 bases and the J segment 1 base; nucleotides outside the gene matches: 11. CDR3 length equals 16 residues. CDR1 and CDR2 (germline): SGHKS, YYEKEE (reference sequence). CDR3 in DNA: TGTGCCAGCACCAAATGGGGGACAGGGAGTTCCTACGAGCAGTACTTC. Translating it yields CASTKWGTGSSYEQYF.

This clonotype was seen a few times. CDR3 DNA sequence: TGCGCCAGCAGCTCAGGGGGTCTAGCGGGGAACGAGGAGCAGTTCTTC. Its protein is CASSSGGLAGNEEQFF. The chain is built from TRBV5-1 and TRBJ2-1, with 9 nucleotides matching TRBD2. Trimming took 3 bases from V and 10 from J; bases not matched to a gene: 14. Per germline, CDR1 SGHRS and CDR2 YFSETQ. The CDR3 sequence is 16 residues long.

Regarding this clonotype: A much larger clone lies a single base off, so this may be a read error. The rearrangement uses TRBV6-2 or TRBV6-3 and TRBJ2-2; D ambiguous. The CDR3 totals 14 residues. Trimming shortened V by 4 bases and J by 1 base, and 7 bases separated the two germline ends. Looked up from germline, CDR1 is MNHEY and CDR2 is SVGEGT. DNA for the CDR3: TGTGCCAGCAGTTTTAGGAGGAACACCGGGGAGCTGTTTTTT. This sequence encodes CASSFRRNTGELFF.

The V call is TRBV7-6, the J call TRBJ2-7, with 7 bases identical to TRBD1. Germline trimming cut 5 bases from V and 5 bases from J; bases unmatched to any gene: 12. This CDR3 is 15 amino acids long. CDR1 and CDR2 (germline): SGHVS, FNYEAQ. The CDR3 is CASSPPGTEPNEQYF. For the CDR3, the DNA is TGTGCCAGCAGCCCTCCGGGGACAGAGCCCAACGAGCAGTACTTC. Full variable domain (missing parts from reference TRBV7-6 and TRBJ2-7): GAGVSQSPRYKVTKRGQDVALRCDPISGHVSLYWYRQALGQGPEFLTYFNYEAQQDKSGLPNDRFSAERPEGSISTLTIQRTEQRDSAMYRCASSPPGTEPNEQYFGPGTRLTVT.